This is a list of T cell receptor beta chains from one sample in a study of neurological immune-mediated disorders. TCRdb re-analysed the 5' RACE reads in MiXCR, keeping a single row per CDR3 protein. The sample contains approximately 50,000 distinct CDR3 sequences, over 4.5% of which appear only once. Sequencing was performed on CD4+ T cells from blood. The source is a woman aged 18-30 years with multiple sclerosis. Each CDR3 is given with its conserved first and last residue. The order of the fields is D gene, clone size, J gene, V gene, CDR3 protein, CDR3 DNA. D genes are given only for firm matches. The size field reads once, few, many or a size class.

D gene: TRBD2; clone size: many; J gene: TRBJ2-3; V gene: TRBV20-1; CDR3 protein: CSAGGRSGGPTDTQYF; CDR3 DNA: TGCAGTGCTGGCGGTAGGAGCGGGGGGCCCACAGATACGCAGTATTTT
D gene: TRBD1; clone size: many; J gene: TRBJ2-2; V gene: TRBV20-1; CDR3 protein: CSARAHQGVANTGELFF; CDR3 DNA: TGCAGTGCTAGAGCCCATCAGGGGGTAGCGAACACCGGGGAGCTGTTTTTT
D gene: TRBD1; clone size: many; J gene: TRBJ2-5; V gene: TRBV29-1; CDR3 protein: CSVVSDRGSQETQYF; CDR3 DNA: TGCAGCGTTGTGAGTGACAGGGGGTCCCAAGAGACCCAGTACTTC
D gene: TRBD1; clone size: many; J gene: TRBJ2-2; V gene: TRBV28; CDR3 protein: CAAGDRLNTGELFF; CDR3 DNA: TGTGCCGCCGGGGACAGACTGAACACCGGGGAGCTGTTTTTT
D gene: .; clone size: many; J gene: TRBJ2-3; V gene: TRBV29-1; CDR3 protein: CSTRTTSTSTDTQYF; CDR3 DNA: TGCAGCACGAGAACTACAAGTACTAGCACAGATACGCAGTATTTT
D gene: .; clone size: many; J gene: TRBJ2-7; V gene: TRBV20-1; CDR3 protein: CSASVAYEQYF; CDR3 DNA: TGCAGTGCTAGCGTGGCCTACGAGCAGTACTTC
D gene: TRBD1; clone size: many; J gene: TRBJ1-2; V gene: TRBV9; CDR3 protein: CASSVGQGDYGYTF; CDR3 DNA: TGTGCCAGCAGCGTAGGACAGGGAGACTATGGCTACACCTTC
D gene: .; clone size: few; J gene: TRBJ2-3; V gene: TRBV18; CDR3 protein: CASSLLSSTDTQYF; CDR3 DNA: TGTGCCAGCTCACTTCTATCTAGCACAGATACGCAGTATTTT
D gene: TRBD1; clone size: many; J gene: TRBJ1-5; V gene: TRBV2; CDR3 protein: CASSQDRASNQPQHF; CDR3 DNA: TGTGCCAGCAGTCAGGACAGGGCTAGCAATCAGCCCCAGCATTTT
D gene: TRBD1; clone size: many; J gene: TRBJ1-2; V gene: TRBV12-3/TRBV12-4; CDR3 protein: CASSLGDRGTYGYTF; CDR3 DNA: TGTGCCAGCAGTTTGGGGGACAGGGGAACCTATGGCTACACCTTC
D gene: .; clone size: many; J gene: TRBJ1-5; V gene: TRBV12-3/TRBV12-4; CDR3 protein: CASSVNQPQHF; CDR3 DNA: TGTGCCAGCAGCGTTAATCAGCCCCAGCATTTT
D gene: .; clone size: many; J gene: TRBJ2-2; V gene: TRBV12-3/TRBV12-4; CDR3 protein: CASSPLGGTGELFF; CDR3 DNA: TGTGCCAGCAGCCCTCTGGGAGGTACCGGGGAGCTGTTTTTT